This TCR beta chain appears in the sequencing data of a study of blood T cell repertoires in COVID-19. Study at large: Whether acute or convalescent, the COVID-19 samples came from the United States, Italy and Spain. Sources were T cells, B-cell-depleted T cells, or PBMCs; the material itself was cDNA or gDNA.

How the authors handled the data: The authors estimated nucleated cell counts from reference gene primer amplification. TCRdb's table, derived via immunoSEQ multiplex PCR, lists solely in-frame clones and lacks some. The DNA gave D and trimming, while V, J and clone size come from that table. The table shows a few hundred thousand clones, with roughly 80% occurring only once. The trim removed 6 bases at V and 2 bases at J, leaving 13 bases unmatched. CDR3 length: 17 amino acids. CDR1 is MNHEY and CDR2 is SVGEGT in the germline V gene. Sample: peripheral blood. The chain joins TRBV6-2 or TRBV6-3 to TRBJ2-3, with TRBD2 identical over 8 bases. This TCR came from a woman older than 75 with acute or convalescent COVID-19. The CDR3 here is CASSSRGTRGDTDTQYF. The CDR3 DNA reads TGTGCCAGCAGCTCCAGAGGGACTAGGGGAGACACAGATACGCAGTATTTT.